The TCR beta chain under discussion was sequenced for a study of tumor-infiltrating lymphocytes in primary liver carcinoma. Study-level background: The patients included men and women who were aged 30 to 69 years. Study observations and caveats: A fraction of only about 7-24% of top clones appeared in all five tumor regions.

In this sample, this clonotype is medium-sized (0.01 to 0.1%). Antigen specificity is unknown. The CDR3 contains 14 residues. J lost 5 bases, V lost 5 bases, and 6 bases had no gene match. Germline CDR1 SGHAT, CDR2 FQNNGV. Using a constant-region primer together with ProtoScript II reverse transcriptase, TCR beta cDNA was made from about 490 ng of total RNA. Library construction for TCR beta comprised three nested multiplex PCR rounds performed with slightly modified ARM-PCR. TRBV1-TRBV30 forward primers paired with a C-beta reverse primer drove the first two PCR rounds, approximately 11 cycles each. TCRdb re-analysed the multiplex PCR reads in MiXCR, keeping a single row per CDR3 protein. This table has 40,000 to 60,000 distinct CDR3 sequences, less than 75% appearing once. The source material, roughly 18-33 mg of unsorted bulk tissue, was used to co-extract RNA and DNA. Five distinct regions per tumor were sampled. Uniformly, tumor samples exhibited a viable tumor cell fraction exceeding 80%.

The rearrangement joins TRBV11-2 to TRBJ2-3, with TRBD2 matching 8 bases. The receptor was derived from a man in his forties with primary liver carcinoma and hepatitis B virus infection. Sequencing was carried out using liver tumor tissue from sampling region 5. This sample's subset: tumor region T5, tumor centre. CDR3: CASSPGTRLDTQYF. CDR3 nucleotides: TGTGCCAGCAGCCCCGGGACTAGACTAGATACGCAGTATTTT.